This T cell receptor (beta chain) was retrieved from a study of stem cell transplantation in POMP-related autoinflammatory disease. Study-wide results and limits: Unique TRB V-J gene pairings were limited in number in patients with PRAID. A trend toward lower repertoire diversity and greater clonality appeared in every analyzed T-cell subset of PRAID patients.

As regards this clone: Its specificity is unknown.

The repertoire was sequenced with immunoSEQ multiplex PCR; TCRdb's copy has only in-frame clones and lacks some. Of approximately 65,000 clones listed, about nine tenths are singletons. In germline, CDR1 is MNHNS, CDR2 SASEGT. CDR3 size: 15 residues. The J segment lost 8 bases and the V segment lost 5 bases, leaving 7 bases of the junction unmatched. The rearrangement uses TRBV6-1 and TRBJ1-6; 9 bases agree with TRBD1. The sequencing here drew on CD4+ T cells from PBMCs, taken after stem cell transplantation. The receptor's source is a human patient with POMP-related autoinflammation and immune dysregulation (PRAID). The T cells may partly be graft donor cells. CDR3 sequence: CASSQTQGAYSPLHF. Written as DNA, the CDR3 is TGTGCCAGCAGTCAGACACAGGGGGCATATTCACCCCTCCACTTT.